This is a list of T cell receptor beta chains from one sample in a study of T cell responses to AZD1222 COVID-19 vaccine. Profiled with immunoSEQ multiplex PCR; TCRdb holds only in-frame clones, not every one. Of 130,000 to 150,000 clones in the sample, around 89% were seen once. The input for sequencing was peripheral blood, taken on day 0 of AZD1222 vaccination. The receptors shown here come from an adult in good health. The CDR3 runs from the conserved cysteine through the conserved F or W. D genes are given only for firm matches. Some rows have no size entry. The others give once, few or many, or a class for an expanded clone.

v_call: TRBV5-4
clone_size: .
d_call: .
j_call: TRBJ2-6
cdr3_nt: TGTGCCAGCAGCTTGGGCACAGGGCTTGGGGCCAACGTCCTGACTTTC
cdr3_aa: CASSLGTGLGANVLTF

v_call: TRBV4-2
clone_size: .
d_call: TRBD2
j_call: TRBJ2-3
cdr3_nt: TGTGCCAGCAGCCAGATGACGGGGGGGCCAGATACGCAGTATTTT
cdr3_aa: CASSQMTGGPDTQYF

v_call: TRBV6-1
clone_size: .
d_call: TRBD1
j_call: TRBJ1-3
cdr3_nt: TGTGCCAGCAGTGGTCAGGGGGCTTTCTCTGGAAACACCATATATTTT
cdr3_aa: CASSGQGAFSGNTIYF

v_call: TRBV9
clone_size: .
d_call: TRBD1
j_call: TRBJ2-7
cdr3_nt: TGTGCCAGCAGCGCTCCGGGACAGGGAATTTACGAGCAGTACTTC
cdr3_aa: CASSAPGQGIYEQYF

v_call: TRBV2
clone_size: .
d_call: .
j_call: TRBJ2-1
cdr3_nt: TGTGCCAGCAGTCCGAGTAGGACATTCATCGATGAGCAGTTCTTC
cdr3_aa: CASSPSRTFIDEQFF

v_call: TRBV4-2
clone_size: .
d_call: TRBD2
j_call: TRBJ2-5
cdr3_nt: TGTGCCAGCAGCCAAGGCGGGGGGCGAGAGACCCAGTACTTC
cdr3_aa: CASSQGGGRETQYF

v_call: TRBV7-9
clone_size: .
d_call: .
j_call: TRBJ2-3
cdr3_nt: TGTGCCAGCAGCTTAGAGGATACGCAGTATTTT
cdr3_aa: CASSLEDTQYF

v_call: TRBV9
clone_size: once
d_call: TRBD1
j_call: TRBJ1-1
cdr3_nt: TGTGCCAGCAGCGTCGGACAGGTGACGAACACTGAAGCTTTCTTT
cdr3_aa: CASSVGQVTNTEAFF

v_call: TRBV6-6
clone_size: .
d_call: TRBD1
j_call: TRBJ1-2
cdr3_nt: TGTGCCAGCACCATGGACAGGCAGTATGGCTACACCTTC
cdr3_aa: CASTMDRQYGYTF

v_call: TRBV2
clone_size: .
d_call: .
j_call: TRBJ1-5
cdr3_nt: TGTGCCTCACGGAGGGATAGCAATCAGCCCCAGCATTTT
cdr3_aa: CASRRDSNQPQHF

v_call: TRBV6-5
clone_size: .
d_call: TRBD2
j_call: TRBJ2-3
cdr3_nt: TGTGCCAGCAGTTTCCGACTAGCGGGGACAGATACGCAGTATTTT
cdr3_aa: CASSFRLAGTDTQYF

v_call: TRBV5-4
clone_size: few
d_call: .
j_call: TRBJ2-7
cdr3_nt: TGTGCCAGCAGCTTGAGGGGTACAGGCTACTACGAGCAGTACTTC
cdr3_aa: CASSLRGTGYYEQYF

v_call: TRBV9
clone_size: .
d_call: .
j_call: TRBJ2-7
cdr3_nt: TGTGCCAGCAGCGTAGAGCCCGGGCCAATCTTCGCCTACGAGCAGTACTTC
cdr3_aa: CASSVEPGPIFAYEQYF